The clone carrying this T cell receptor (beta chain) was seen once. Its antigen is as yet unknown. This entry is derived from a study of cytomegalovirus exposure and HLA in healthy donors. The wider study: Early released data had 65 million to 100 million unique TCRs, all coming from HLA-typed donors.

Overall study findings and caveats: A missense variant in DCLRE1C was later tied to TCR beta V- and J-gene trimming.

With 60 Vbeta and 13 Jbeta primers, the PCR was carried out. Sequenced by immunoSEQ multiplex PCR; TCRdb stores in-frame clones only, minus some. The sample records 98,000 or so clones, about 80% being singletons. V was pared by 0 bases and J by 3 bases, with 11 bases between. Germline lookup yields CDR1 MNHEY and CDR2 SVGAGI. This CDR3 is 15 amino acids long. The sequence was obtained from a man aged 55 to 69 in good health and CMV-seropositive. The gene calls are TRBV6-5 and TRBJ1-1; D not resolved. The sample consisted of PBMCs. The CDR3: CASSYSWVSDTEAFF. The DNA for the CDR3 is TGTGCCAGCAGTTACTCGTGGGTAAGCGACACTGAAGCTTTCTTT.